One sample yielded the 4 T cell receptor beta chains listed below, sequenced in a study of graft-versus-host responses after intestinal transplantation. Profiling relied on immunoSEQ multiplex PCR, and the TCRdb table lists in-frame clones only, not all of them. The data hold roughly 18,000 clones, with roughly 40% observed a single time. The input for sequencing was alloreactive CD4+ T cells from a mixed lymphocyte reaction culture, taken before intestinal transplant. Subset of the sample: CFSE-low proliferating T cells sorted from roughly 6-day pre-transplant mixed lymphocyte reaction (GvH or HvG direction). The receptors stem from a human patient who received an intestinal transplant.

CDR3 region: CASSRATGGRGNTIYF. The CDR3 DNA reads as TGTGCCAGTAGTCGGGCAACAGGGGGCCGTGGAAACACCATATATTTT. The V and J genes are TRBV19 and TRBJ1-3; 9 bases agree with TRBD1. Trimming at V came to 5 bases and at J to 3 bases, leaving 8 bases not matched to a gene. The length of the CDR3 is 16 residues. CDR1 and CDR2 from the germline V gene are LNHDA and SQIVND (reference sequence).

The genes are TRBV11-3 and TRBJ2-3; D is perhaps TRBD1 (5 bases). Germline V gives CDR1 SGHNT, CDR2 YENEEA. The CDR3 runs 15 residues. Trimming removed 1 base at V and 0 bases at J, with 8 bases between. CDR3 region: CASSLGTRSTDTQYF. For the CDR3, the DNA is TGTGCCAGCAGCTTAGGGACAAGAAGCACAGATACGCAGTATTTT.

The chain uses TRBV5-5 and TRBJ2-1; 9 bases line up with TRBD1. Germline values: CDR1 SGHKS, CDR2 YYEKEE (reference sequence). V lost 10 bases to trimming and J lost 4 bases; unmatched junction nucleotides: 9. The CDR3 has 14 residues. The CDR3 here is CAASGTGRYNEQFF. CDR3 bases: TGTGCCGCCTCCGGGACAGGGCGATACAATGAGCAGTTCTTC.

The V call is TRBV7-8, the J call TRBJ2-5; D is possibly TRBD2 (7 bases). The CDR3 length is 14 residues. Germline loops: CDR1 SGHVS, CDR2 FQNEAQ. Trimming removed 5 bases from V and 5 bases from J, with 15 bases in between. CDR3 bases: TGTGCCAGCAGCCCCCTCGGGGGGCTGGAGACCCAGTACTTC. It yields the protein CASSPLGGLETQYF.